The entry below gives a single T cell receptor (beta chain) sequence along with its context. This specimen comes from a study of long-term antiretroviral therapy in people with HIV. This was the immunoSEQ v3.0 assay at survey level. Method: immunoSEQ multiplex PCR; TCRdb's copy keeps in-frame clones and lacks some. Among fewer than 40,000 clones listed, 65% to 90% were seen once. This CDR3 region has 15 residues. J was trimmed by 3 bases and V by 7 bases; bases with no gene match: 8. Germline-derived CDR1 and CDR2 are LNHDA and SQIVND (reference sequence). Source: unsorted PBMCs, taken just before starting antiretroviral therapy. The rearrangement joins TRBV19 to TRBJ1-5; 8 positions agree with TRBD1. The TCR originated in a young woman with HIV. The CDR3 sequence: CASKDDRGPNQPQHF. The CDR3 DNA reads TGTGCCAGTAAAGATGACAGGGGCCCCAATCAGCCCCAGCATTTT. Together with reference TRBV19 and TRBJ1-5, the CDR3 gives the full variable domain: DGGITQSPKYLFRKEGQNVTLSCEQNLNHDAMYWYRQDPGQGLRLIYYSQIVNDFQKGDIAEGYSVSREKKESFPLTVTSAQKNPTAFYLCASKDDRGPNQPQHFGDGTRLSIL.